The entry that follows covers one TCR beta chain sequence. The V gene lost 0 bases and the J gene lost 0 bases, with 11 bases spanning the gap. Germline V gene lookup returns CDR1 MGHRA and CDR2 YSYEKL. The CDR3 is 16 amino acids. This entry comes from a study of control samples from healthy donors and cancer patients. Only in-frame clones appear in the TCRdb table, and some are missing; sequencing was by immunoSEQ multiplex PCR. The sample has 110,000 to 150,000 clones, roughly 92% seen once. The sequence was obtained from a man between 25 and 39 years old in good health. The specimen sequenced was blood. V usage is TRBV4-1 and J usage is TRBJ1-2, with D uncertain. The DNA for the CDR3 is TGCGCCAGCAGCCAAGATAAATTGGGCACTAACTATGGCTACACCTTC. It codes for CASSQDKLGTNYGYTF.